The 31 T cell receptor beta chains presented below share a single source sample, sequenced in a study of T-cell memory formation after mild COVID-19. Each CDR3 protein is one row after TCRdb ran MiXCR on the 5' RACE reads. The sample contains about 290,000 distinct CDR3 sequences, more than 15% of which appear only once. Material: PBMCs or a T cell subset sorted from them (not recorded which). The receptors derive from a man aged 18 to 30 who had mild COVID-19 (a few samples of this study predate the infection). Cell type and time point are not known.

The rearrangement joins TRBV9 to TRBJ2-1; D not resolved. The germline CDR1 and CDR2 sequences are SGDLS and YYNGEE. V was clipped by 2 bases and J by 2 bases, with 11 bases between them. This CDR3 has 15 residues. CDR3 region: CASSVDPTPYNEQFF. CDR3 sequence (DNA): TGTGCCAGCAGCGTTGACCCCACGCCCTACAATGAGCAGTTCTTC.

The rearrangement joins TRBV4-3 to TRBJ2-1; D may match TRBD1 or TRBD2 (5 bases each). Trimming cost V 4 bases and J 8 bases, with 27 bases left between them. This CDR3 spans 18 amino acids. Germline V gene lookup returns CDR1 LGHNA and CDR2 YSLEER. CDR3 in amino acids: CASSPHPGRERRPDEQFF. The CDR3 DNA follows: TGCGCCAGCAGCCCCCATCCAGGCAGGGAGCGCCGCCCGGATGAGCAGTTCTTC.

V is TRBV19 and J is TRBJ2-1; tentative D call: TRBD2 (5 bases). V was cut by 5 bases and J by 4 bases, with 18 bases left in between. The CDR3 loop spans 16 amino acids. In germline, CDR1 is LNHDA, CDR2 SQIVND (reference sequence). The chain's CDR3 is CASSPRGIPPYNEQFF. For the CDR3, the DNA is TGTGCCAGTAGTCCTCGAGGGATTCCGCCGTACAATGAGCAGTTCTTC.

The V and J genes are TRBV10-3 and TRBJ2-7, with D perhaps being TRBD1 or TRBD2 (5 bases each). CDR3 length equals 13 residues. CDR1 and CDR2 from the germline V gene are ENHRY and SYGVKD. Trimming removed 5 bases from V and 6 bases from J, with 14 bases in between. CDR3 sequence (DNA): TGTGCCATCAGTCGCGAGGGGACCTCCGAGCAGTACGTC. Translated: CAISREGTSEQYV.

This rearrangement joins TRBV6-5 to TRBJ1-4, with D uncertain. Trimming cost V 0 bases and J 5 bases, with 10 bases left between them. The CDR3 has 15 residues. The germline V gene encodes CDR1 MNHEY and CDR2 SVGAGI. CDR3 amino acids: CASSYSRAWNEKLFF. CDR3 nucleotide sequence: TGTGCCAGCAGTTACTCTCGTGCCTGGAATGAAAAACTGTTTTTT.

The rearrangement uses TRBV18 and TRBJ2-1; the match to TRBD2 covers 11 bases. CDR3 length: 17 residues. Germline V CDR1 and CDR2: KGHSH, LQKENI. Unmatched junction bases numbered 11, after V lost 3 bases and J lost 7 bases. CDR3 DNA: TGTGCCAGCTCACCGTTAATAGCGGGGGGGCCGACGAATGAGCAGTTCTTC. Translating it yields CASSPLIAGGPTNEQFF. The entire variable domain, with the rest obtained from reference TRBV18 and TRBJ2-1, is as follows: NAGVMQNPRHLVRRRGQEARLRCSPMKGHSHVYWYRQLPEEGLKFMVYLQKENIIDESGMPKERFSAEFPKEGPSILRIQQVVRGDSAAYFCASSPLIAGGPTNEQFFGPGTRLTVL.

The V call is TRBV19, the J call TRBJ1-1; no clear D. CDR1 LNHDA and CDR2 SQIVND come from the germline V gene (reference sequence). V was shortened by 5 bases and J by 3 bases, with 7 bases between the two germline ends. There are 12 residues in the CDR3. CDR3 coding DNA: TGTGCCAGTAGTTGGTCGGACACTGAAGCTTTCTTT. Its translation is CASSWSDTEAFF.

A few counts support this clonotype. The V and J genes are TRBV7-9 and TRBJ1-5, with a tentative D call TRBD1 (6 bases). Trimming shortened V by 6 bases and J by 5 bases, and 11 bases separated the two germline ends. The CDR3 has 13 residues. Germline V CDR1 and CDR2: SEHNR, FQNEAQ (reference sequence). CDR3 amino acids: CASRDSLDQPQHF. The CDR3 nucleotides read TGTGCCAGCAGGGACAGTTTGGATCAGCCCCAGCATTTT.

The CDR3: CASSPDRGAYEQYV. CDR3 coding DNA: TGTGCCAGCAGCCCCGACAGGGGGGCCTACGAGCAGTACGTC. This chain uses TRBV6-2 or TRBV6-3 with TRBJ2-7; 9 bases agree with TRBD1. V shed 6 bases, J shed 2 bases, and the junction held 5 bases outside the gene matches. Looked up from germline, CDR1 is MNHEY and CDR2 is SVGEGT. The CDR3 is made up of 14 amino acids.

This clonotype was seen only a few times. The V and J genes are TRBV20-1 and TRBJ2-7; D is ambiguous. The CDR3 spans 11 residues. V lost 0 bases and J lost 6, with 6 bases in between. Germline V lookup: CDR1 DFQATT, CDR2 SNEGSKA (reference sequence). The CDR3 region has the DNA TGCAGTGCTAGAGATGTAGCCGAGCAGTACTTC. Amino acids: CSARDVAEQYF.

This clonotype was seen a few times. V gene TRBV7-2 combines with J gene TRBJ2-5, with TRBD2 matching over 7 bases. The CDR3 is 15 residues long. V gave up 3 bases and J gave up 0 bases; unmatched junction bases: 4. Germline V gene data show CDR1 as SGHTA and CDR2 as FQGNSA. The CDR3 sequence: CASSFRLADQETQYF. The CDR3 DNA follows: TGTGCCAGCAGCTTTCGGCTAGCGGACCAAGAGACCCAGTACTTC.

This rearrangement joins TRBV12-3 or TRBV12-4 to TRBJ2-7; 8 nucleotides line up with TRBD1. This CDR3 spans 15 amino acids. V gave up 3 bases and J gave up 0 bases; unmatched junction bases: 4. CDR3 coding DNA: TGTGCCAGCAGTTTCGCACAGGGGGTCTCCTACGAGCAGTACTTC. It specifies CASSFAQGVSYEQYF.

This clonotype was observed a handful of times. The J gene is TRBJ2-1, the V gene TRBV10-3, with D perhaps TRBD1 (5 bases). Germline loops: CDR1 ENHRY, CDR2 SYGVKD. CDR3 length: 11 residues. The V and J ends lost 10 bases and 7 bases respectively, with 11 bases between them. CDR3 protein: CATLTENEQFF. CDR3 DNA: TGTGCCACCTTGACAGAAAATGAGCAGTTCTTC.

The V and J genes are TRBV5-5 and TRBJ2-3, with a tentative D call TRBD2 (5 bases). The CDR3 extends over 15 amino acids. V was pared by 1 base and J by 0 bases, with 9 bases between. The germline gives CDR1 SGHKS, CDR2 YYEKEE (reference sequence). CDR3 DNA: TGTGCCAGCAGCTTGCCGGGGATCAGCACAGATACGCAGTATTTT. Translated: CASSLPGISTDTQYF.

This clonotype showed up just a few times. This chain joins TRBV4-1 and TRBJ2-1; no clear D. Looked up from germline, CDR1 is MGHRA and CDR2 is YSYEKL. The V end lost 10 bases, the J end lost 8 bases, and 18 bases lay between the germline ends. CDR3 length: 13 amino acids. The CDR3 DNA is TGCGCCACCTCGTTTAGGGTTTCGGATGAGCAGTTCTTC. It encodes CATSFRVSDEQFF.

The V and J genes are TRBV12-3 or TRBV12-4 and TRBJ1-3; unclear D gene. This CDR3 comprises 11 residues. Between the trimmed V and J ends, which lost 6 bases and 4 bases, there was a span of 4 bases. The CDR3 loop reads CASSTGNTIYF. DNA for the CDR3: TGTGCCAGCAGCACCGGAAACACCATATATTTT.

Many counts were recorded for this clonotype. The chain has TRBV29-1 and TRBJ1-1; unclear D gene. The germline V gene encodes CDR1 SQVTM and CDR2 ANQGSEA. V was cut by 4 bases and J by 1 base, with 7 bases left in between. CDR3 length: 12 residues. The CDR3 DNA reads as TGCAGCGTTGGTCGCAGGAACACTGAAGCTTTCTTT. Protein: CSVGRRNTEAFF.

This chain connects TRBV6-2 or TRBV6-3 to TRBJ2-1; 7 positions agree with TRBD2. Trimming cost V 6 bases and J 7 bases; bases outside gene matches: 6. The length of the CDR3 is 13 residues. Germline V gene sequence: CDR1 MNHEY, CDR2 SVGEGT. CDR3 residues: CASSRTSENEQFF. In DNA, the CDR3 is TGTGCCAGCAGCCGGACTAGTGAGAATGAGCAGTTCTTC.

The chain joins TRBV29-1 to TRBJ2-1; D unclear. CDR3 size: 12 residues. V was shortened by 3 bases and J by 9 bases, with 12 bases between the two germline ends. Germline V gene sequence: CDR1 SQVTM, CDR2 ANQGSEA. CDR3 DNA sequence: TGCAGCGTTGACTTACCAGGCGGTGAGCAGTTCTTC. Encoded protein: CSVDLPGGEQFF.

This clonotype is a singleton in its sample. The rearrangement links TRBV12-3 or TRBV12-4 to TRBJ1-1, with D unclear. The germline V and J ends were trimmed by 5 bases and 11 bases, with 15 bases remaining between them. The CDR3 runs to 12 residues. The CDR3 loop reads CASSPNSPGAFF. The CDR3 nucleotides are TGTGCCAGCAGTCCGAACAGCCCCGGGGCTTTCTTT.

This clonotype showed up just a few times. The CDR3 DNA is TGTGCCAGCAGCACGCTAGCTACAGATACGCAGTATTTT. Residues: CASSTLATDTQYF. This chain joins TRBV11-2 and TRBJ2-3, with a tentative D call TRBD2 (5 bases). Germline V gene data show CDR1 as SGHAT and CDR2 as FQNNGV. With 5 bases removed from V and 3 bases from J, the gap between germline ends came to 9 bases. This CDR3 has 13 amino acids. The full variable domain, rest sourced from reference TRBV11-2 and TRBJ2-3, is EAGVAQSPRYKIIEKRQSVAFWCNPISGHATLYWYQQILGQGPKLLIQFQNNGVVDDSQLPKDRFSAERLKGVDSTLKIQPAKLEDSAVYLCASSTLATDTQYFGPGTRLTVL.

The CDR3 bases are TGTGCCAGCAGCTCTAGCGGGGGGCTCGCCTACGAGCAGTACTTC. Translated: CASSSSGGLAYEQYF. The gene calls are TRBV7-2 and TRBJ2-7, with 11 bases aligning to TRBD2. The junction had 4 bases not matched to a gene; V was cut back by 4 bases and J by 2 bases. There are 15 residues in the CDR3. In germline, CDR1 is SGHTA, CDR2 FQGNSA.

Only a few counts were recorded for this clonotype. The chain combines TRBV20-1 with TRBJ1-2; D ambiguous. Germline CDR1 reads DFQATT; CDR2 reads SNEGSKA (reference sequence). The CDR3 loop spans 13 amino acids. The ends were cut back, 3 bases at V and 4 bases at J, with 12 bases in the middle. The CDR3 DNA follows: TGCAGTGCTAGCCCGCAAAGCCGCTATGGCTACACCTTC. This gives the protein CSASPQSRYGYTF.

The chain employs TRBV24-1 and TRBJ2-2, with D possibly being TRBD2 (5 bases). The V end lost 3 bases, the J end lost 5 bases, and 12 bases lay between the germline ends. CDR3 length: 15 amino acids. Germline lookup yields CDR1 KGHDR and CDR2 SFDVKD. The CDR3 spells CATSDASPGTGELFF. In nucleotides, the CDR3 is TGTGCCACCAGTGATGCCTCTCCGGGGACCGGGGAGCTGTTTTTT.

The genes are TRBV2 and TRBJ2-7, with TRBD1 as a possible D gene (6 bases). Germline-derived CDR1 and CDR2 are SNHLY and FYNNEI. Trimming left V 6 bases short and J 0 bases short, with 9 bases between. The CDR3 totals 13 residues. The CDR3 protein is CASRIQGSYEQYV. CDR3 nucleotide sequence: TGTGCCAGCAGGATACAGGGCTCCTACGAGCAGTACGTC.

This clonotype came up a few times. The chain uses TRBV6-5 and TRBJ2-5; the D is unclear. From germline, CDR1 is MNHEY and CDR2 SVGAGI. The CDR3 is 11 amino acids. V lost 2 bases to trimming and J lost 7 bases, with 5 bases between them. In nucleotides, the CDR3 is TGTGCCAGCAGTTACGGGCGGACCCAGTACTTC. Encoded protein: CASSYGRTQYF.

The rearrangement uses TRBV7-2 and TRBJ1-2; no clear D gene. Trimming pared 3 bases from V and 4 bases from J, leaving 9 bases between. Germline CDR1 is SGHTA and CDR2 is FQGNSA. The CDR3 covers 13 residues. The CDR3 reads CASSLGSGYGYTF. The CDR3 DNA sequence: TGTGCCAGCAGCTTGGGCTCGGGCTATGGCTACACCTTC.

This chain connects TRBV4-1 to TRBJ2-3; 8 bases line up with TRBD2. The CDR3 sequence is 16 residues long. V shed 1 base and J 4 bases; nucleotides not matched to a gene: 7. CDR1 is MGHRA and CDR2 is YSYEKL in the germline V gene. The CDR3 protein is CASSQVAGGRADTQYF. The CDR3, as DNA: TGCGCCAGCAGCCAAGTGGCGGGGGGCCGGGCAGATACGCAGTATTTT.

This clonotype showed up just a few times. The CDR3 loop reads CSASRGGSSYNEQFF. The CDR3 DNA reads TGCAGTGCTTCCCGCGGGGGCAGCTCCTACAATGAGCAGTTCTTC. The chain recombines TRBV20-1 with TRBJ2-1; maybe TRBD2 (7 bases). Germline-derived CDR1 and CDR2 are DFQATT and SNEGSKA (reference sequence). This CDR3 spans 15 amino acids. Trimming shortened V by 5 bases and J by 0 bases, and 14 bases separated the two germline ends.

The V and J genes are TRBV29-1 and TRBJ2-7; the match to TRBD2 covers 12 bases. V was clipped by 4 bases and J by 5 bases; unmatched bases: 3. The CDR3 is made up of 13 amino acids. Germline V gives CDR1 SQVTM, CDR2 ANQGSEA. DNA of the CDR3: TGCAGCGTTGGACTAGCGGGGGACCACGAGCAGTACTTC. It is translated as CSVGLAGDHEQYF.

V and J are TRBV7-2 and TRBJ1-2, with D possibly TRBD1 on 5 matching bases. The germline V gene encodes CDR1 SGHTA and CDR2 FQGNSA. The V end was cut by 5 bases, the J end by 5 bases, with 18 bases between. The CDR3 sequence is 15 residues long. The CDR3 DNA follows: TGTGCCAGCAGCCCCCTTTGGGGGGGGGAGTATGGCTACACCTTC. Residues: CASSPLWGGEYGYTF. The variable domain in full, completed from reference TRBV7-2 and TRBJ1-2, reads GAGVSQSPSNKVTEKGKDVELRCDPISGHTALYWYRQSLGQGLEFLIYFQGNSAPDKSGLPSDRFSAERTGGSVSTLTIQRTQQEDSAVYLCASSPLWGGEYGYTFGSGTRLTVV.